These T cell receptor beta chains were read from a single sample in a study of CD8 T cell repertoires and HIV-1 epitope variants. The assay was immunoSEQ multiplex PCR, and TCRdb's table has in-frame clones only and misses some. The sample yields under 100,000 clones, almost 75% seen once. Sequences were obtained from uncultured baseline CD8+ T cells from peripheral blood mononuclear cells (PBMCs). The origin of the receptors is a male donor with HIV. Each CDR3 is given with its conserved first and last residue. A D gene is named only where the DNA matches it firmly. Clone sizes are given selectively: once, few, many, or a class where the clone is expanded.

DNA: TGTGCCAGCAGTGTGGGACAGGGCTACTATGGCTACACCTTC
CDR3: CASSVGQGYYGYTF
D: TRBD1
size: few
V: TRBV27
J: TRBJ1-2

DNA: TGTGCCAGCAGTTACTTGGGGAGTCGGGCACCCCTCCACTTT
CDR3: CASSYLGSRAPLHF
D: NA
size: once
V: TRBV6-5
J: TRBJ1-6

DNA: TGTGCCAGCAGCTTAGAGAGGGTTCGGGGAGCTTTCTTT
CDR3: CASSLERVRGAFF
D: NA
size: NA
V: TRBV13
J: TRBJ1-1

DNA: TGTGCCAGCAGCTTAGAGGGGACAGGTTCTACTGGAAACACCATATATTTT
CDR3: CASSLEGTGSTGNTIYF
D: TRBD1
size: NA
V: TRBV7-8
J: TRBJ1-3

DNA: TGTGCCAGCCGGGGCCTCCCGAATGAGGGAGGCTACACCTTC
CDR3: CASRGLPNEGGYTF
D: NA
size: NA
V: TRBV19
J: TRBJ1-2

DNA: TGTGCCAGCTTGAAGGAATCATCAGGAAACACCATATATTTT
CDR3: CASLKESSGNTIYF
D: NA
size: few
V: TRBV2
J: TRBJ1-3

DNA: TGTGCCAGCAGTGGGACAGGCCTTAACTATGGCTACACCTTC
CDR3: CASSGTGLNYGYTF
D: TRBD1
size: NA
V: TRBV28
J: TRBJ1-2

DNA: TGTGCCAGCAGTGGGCGGACAGGGGACACTGAAGCTTTCTTT
CDR3: CASSGRTGDTEAFF
D: TRBD1
size: once
V: TRBV6-6
J: TRBJ1-1

DNA: TGTGCCAGCGGGAGGGGGACTAGCGGGAGTCCCCAGTACTTC
CDR3: CASGRGTSGSPQYF
D: TRBD2
size: NA
V: TRBV5-8
J: TRBJ2-5

DNA: TGTGCCAGCAGCCCCGGAGGGCTTCCCTACGAGCAGTACTTC
CDR3: CASSPGGLPYEQYF
D: NA
size: NA
V: TRBV7-9
J: TRBJ2-7

DNA: TGTGCCAGCAGCTTTCTAGCGGGGAACAATGAGCAGTTCTTC
CDR3: CASSFLAGNNEQFF
D: TRBD2
size: NA
V: TRBV7-9
J: TRBJ2-1

DNA: TGTGCCTGGAGACAAGGGGGGAACGACGAGCAGTACTTC
CDR3: CAWRQGGNDEQYF
D: NA
size: NA
V: TRBV30
J: TRBJ2-7

DNA: TGTGCCAGCAGCGATACTCCTAGCTCCTACAATGAGCAGTTCTTC
CDR3: CASSDTPSSYNEQFF
D: NA
size: NA
V: TRBV5-6
J: TRBJ2-1

DNA: TGTGCCCCTACAGGGGGGTCCTTCTATGGCTACACCTTC
CDR3: CAPTGGSFYGYTF
D: TRBD1
size: medium-sized
V: TRBV30
J: TRBJ1-2

DNA: TGCGCCAGCAGCTTCGCGGGACCCCACAATGAGCAGTTCTTC
CDR3: CASSFAGPHNEQFF
D: NA
size: NA
V: TRBV5-1
J: TRBJ2-1

DNA: TGTGCCAGCAGCGTAGGGGAGCGGGGGGGCCTTCATACGCAGTATTTT
CDR3: CASSVGERGGLHTQYF
D: TRBD2
size: NA
V: TRBV9
J: TRBJ2-3

DNA: TGTGCCAGTAGTGGAGGGGGAGGGCGCGATGAGCAGTTCTTC
CDR3: CASSGGGGRDEQFF
D: NA
size: NA
V: TRBV19
J: TRBJ2-1

DNA: TGTGCCAGCAGCGTATCTCTAGCGGGAGGGGGATACAATGAGCAGTTCTTC
CDR3: CASSVSLAGGGYNEQFF
D: TRBD2
size: NA
V: TRBV9
J: TRBJ2-1

DNA: TGTGCCAGCAGCTTGGGACAGGGTCTCGAGACCCAGTACTTC
CDR3: CASSLGQGLETQYF
D: TRBD1
size: NA
V: TRBV5-6
J: TRBJ2-5

DNA: TGTGCCAGCAGTTTAAGTAGGGGTTCGGGGTACGAGCAGTACTTC
CDR3: CASSLSRGSGYEQYF
D: NA
size: NA
V: TRBV27
J: TRBJ2-7

DNA: TGTGCCAGCAGCGCCGGCCTCCGGCAGGGTGAGCAGTTCTTC
CDR3: CASSAGLRQGEQFF
D: NA
size: many
V: TRBV9
J: TRBJ2-1

DNA: TGTGCCAGTAGGCGCTTAGATTCACCCCTCCACTTT
CDR3: CASRRLDSPLHF
D: NA
size: NA
V: TRBV19
J: TRBJ1-6

DNA: TGCGCCAGCAGCCAAGGAGGGGCCGGCTACACCTTC
CDR3: CASSQGGAGYTF
D: NA
size: NA
V: TRBV4-3
J: TRBJ1-2

DNA: TGCGCCAGCAGCCAAGTCTGGGGGGGGGCCTCCTACGAGCAGTACTTC
CDR3: CASSQVWGGASYEQYF
D: NA
size: NA
V: TRBV4-1
J: TRBJ2-7

DNA: TGTGCCAGCAGCGTAGCTTCGGGGGAAGGACACTCTGGAAACACCATATATTTT
CDR3: CASSVASGEGHSGNTIYF
D: NA
size: NA
V: TRBV9
J: TRBJ1-3

DNA: TGCGCCAGCAGCGAGACAGCTAACTATGGCTACACCTTC
CDR3: CASSETANYGYTF
D: NA
size: NA
V: TRBV10-1
J: TRBJ1-2

DNA: TGCGCCAGCAGCCAACACCCAAGGGGGCGCGACTATGGCTACACCTTC
CDR3: CASSQHPRGRDYGYTF
D: TRBD1
size: few
V: TRBV4-1
J: TRBJ1-2

DNA: TGCGCCAGCAGCTGGGGGACTAGCGGGGAGCACTACGAGCAGTACTTC
CDR3: CASSWGTSGEHYEQYF
D: TRBD2
size: NA
V: TRBV5-1
J: TRBJ2-7

DNA: TGTGCCAGTCATGGCGGGAGGGAGGATCAGCCCCAGCATTTT
CDR3: CASHGGREDQPQHF
D: NA
size: NA
V: TRBV28
J: TRBJ1-5

DNA: TGTGCCTGGAGACCTCCGAGGCCTAGCGAAAGACAGCAGTTCTTC
CDR3: CAWRPPRPSERQQFF
D: NA
size: NA
V: TRBV30
J: TRBJ2-1

DNA: TGTGCCAGCAGTGCCTCCGGGGTGAGCTCCTACGAGCAGTACTTC
CDR3: CASSASGVSSYEQYF
D: NA
size: NA
V: TRBV2
J: TRBJ2-7

DNA: TGCGCCAGCAGCCAAGAGGTGTCCAGCGGGGGGGCCAATACCTGGCGCTCCTACGAGCAGTACTTC
CDR3: CASSQEVSSGGANTWRSYEQYF
D: TRBD2
size: NA
V: TRBV4-1
J: TRBJ2-7

DNA: TGTGCCAGCAGCTTAGGTTACGCGGGGGGTCCCACAGATACGCAGTATTTT
CDR3: CASSLGYAGGPTDTQYF
D: TRBD2
size: many
V: TRBV7-8
J: TRBJ2-3

DNA: TGTGCCGGAAAGACGACAGTACAGAACACTGAAGCTTTCTTT
CDR3: CAGKTTVQNTEAFF
D: NA
size: NA
V: TRBV30
J: TRBJ1-1

DNA: TGTGCCTGTCATCGGACTACTAATTCGGAGACCCAGTACTTC
CDR3: CACHRTTNSETQYF
D: NA
size: NA
V: TRBV30
J: TRBJ2-5

DNA: TGTGCCAGCACCTCTGGGGGGGGCCTACAGCCCCAGCATTTT
CDR3: CASTSGGGLQPQHF
D: NA
size: NA
V: TRBV5-6
J: TRBJ1-5